These T cell receptor beta chains were read from a single sample in a study of T cell responses to AZD1222 COVID-19 vaccine. TCRdb's table, derived via immunoSEQ multiplex PCR, lists solely in-frame clones and lacks some. The table has about 130,000 clones, 80% to 90% seen once. Sequenced material: peripheral blood, taken on day 0 of AZD1222 vaccination. The receptors come from an adult in good health. Each CDR3 is given with its conserved first and last residue. A D gene is named only where the DNA matches it firmly. Size is stated for part of the rows, as once, few or many counts, or as a class when the clone is expanded.

CDR3 DNA: TGCGCCAGCAGTTTCACCGGCGGGCCTGAGCAGTTCTTC
CDR3 protein: CASSFTGGPEQFF
D gene: .
V gene: TRBV23-1
clone size: .
J gene: TRBJ2-1

CDR3 DNA: TGTGCCAGCAGCGGTCGGATAGGTGGCGGGGAGCTGTTTTTT
CDR3 protein: CASSGRIGGGELFF
D gene: .
V gene: TRBV9
clone size: .
J gene: TRBJ2-2

CDR3 DNA: TGTGCCAGCAGCCGGCCGAAGGGAGGGTCGGAAAAACTGTTTTTT
CDR3 protein: CASSRPKGGSEKLFF
D gene: .
V gene: TRBV28
clone size: .
J gene: TRBJ1-4

CDR3 DNA: TGTGCCAGCTCACCAGAGGGTACGGAGACCCAGTACTTC
CDR3 protein: CASSPEGTETQYF
D gene: .
V gene: TRBV18
clone size: .
J gene: TRBJ2-5

CDR3 DNA: TGTGCCAGCAGCACAGGGGGCGTTCTTTCCAAAAACATTCAGTACTTC
CDR3 protein: CASSTGGVLSKNIQYF
D gene: TRBD1
V gene: TRBV6-6
clone size: .
J gene: TRBJ2-4

CDR3 DNA: TGTGCCAGCAGTCGTCAGAATCAGCCCCAGCATTTT
CDR3 protein: CASSRQNQPQHF
D gene: .
V gene: TRBV28
clone size: .
J gene: TRBJ1-5

CDR3 DNA: TGTGCCAGCAGTTACTCGAAGACAGTCATCGAGCAGTACTTC
CDR3 protein: CASSYSKTVIEQYF
D gene: .
V gene: TRBV6-6
clone size: .
J gene: TRBJ2-7

CDR3 DNA: TGCGCCAGCAGCCTCATGGGGAGCAATCAGCCCCAGCATTTT
CDR3 protein: CASSLMGSNQPQHF
D gene: .
V gene: TRBV4-1
clone size: .
J gene: TRBJ1-5

CDR3 DNA: TGTGCCACCAGTGATGCCCCAGTATACAATGAGCAGTTCTTC
CDR3 protein: CATSDAPVYNEQFF
D gene: .
V gene: TRBV24-1
clone size: once
J gene: TRBJ2-1

CDR3 DNA: TGTGCCAGCAGCTTAACGGTGGGGGGAGGCTACACCTTC
CDR3 protein: CASSLTVGGGYTF
D gene: .
V gene: TRBV5-6
clone size: .
J gene: TRBJ1-2

CDR3 DNA: TGTGCCAGCAGCTTACCCGGGGGCAATGAGCAGTTCTTC
CDR3 protein: CASSLPGGNEQFF
D gene: .
V gene: TRBV7-3
clone size: .
J gene: TRBJ2-1

CDR3 DNA: TGTGCCAGCAGTTACATAGAGGGTGTGGTGACCGGGGAGCTGTTTTTT
CDR3 protein: CASSYIEGVVTGELFF
D gene: .
V gene: TRBV6-2/TRBV6-3
clone size: .
J gene: TRBJ2-2

CDR3 DNA: TGTGCCAGCAGGGAAACAGGGGCCAGTGGCGTTGGCTACACCTTC
CDR3 protein: CASRETGASGVGYTF
D gene: TRBD1
V gene: TRBV28
clone size: once
J gene: TRBJ1-2

CDR3 DNA: TGTGCCAGCATCCTGACTGAACGTAATTCACCCCTCCACTTT
CDR3 protein: CASILTERNSPLHF
D gene: .
V gene: TRBV6-1
clone size: once
J gene: TRBJ1-6

CDR3 DNA: TGCGCCAGCAGCTCGGACTTTTACGAGCAGTACTTC
CDR3 protein: CASSSDFYEQYF
D gene: .
V gene: TRBV5-1
clone size: .
J gene: TRBJ2-7

CDR3 DNA: TGTGCCAGCAGTCAGCCCAGGGATGACTATGGCTACACCTTC
CDR3 protein: CASSQPRDDYGYTF
D gene: .
V gene: TRBV6-2/TRBV6-3
clone size: few
J gene: TRBJ1-2

CDR3 DNA: TGTGCCAGCCCGTTTTCCGAAGGGGGCGCGTACGAGCAGTACTTC
CDR3 protein: CASPFSEGGAYEQYF
D gene: TRBD1
V gene: TRBV27
clone size: .
J gene: TRBJ2-7

CDR3 DNA: TGTGCCAGCGGGGAACAGGGGGGGTTATATCCGTACGAGCAGTACTTC
CDR3 protein: CASGEQGGLYPYEQYF
D gene: .
V gene: TRBV6-6
clone size: .
J gene: TRBJ2-7

CDR3 DNA: TGTGCCAGCAGTTTATCTGGAGTGGGGACAGATACGCAGTATTTT
CDR3 protein: CASSLSGVGTDTQYF
D gene: .
V gene: TRBV7-3
clone size: once
J gene: TRBJ2-3

CDR3 DNA: TGTGCCATCAGTGAGTCGATTTTAGATGAGCAGTTCTTC
CDR3 protein: CAISESILDEQFF
D gene: .
V gene: TRBV10-3
clone size: .
J gene: TRBJ2-1

CDR3 DNA: TGTGCCACCAGTGACCCGGGGGACAGGCCTTGGGGGCCCCAGCATTTT
CDR3 protein: CATSDPGDRPWGPQHF
D gene: TRBD1
V gene: TRBV24-1
clone size: .
J gene: TRBJ1-5

CDR3 DNA: TGTGCCAGCAGTGAAGGCGGGACAGGGGTCGGTCAGCCCCAGCATTTT
CDR3 protein: CASSEGGTGVGQPQHF
D gene: TRBD1
V gene: TRBV2
clone size: .
J gene: TRBJ1-5

CDR3 DNA: TGTGCCAGTAGTATCACAGGGGGCGCCGGTAACTATGGCTACACCTTC
CDR3 protein: CASSITGGAGNYGYTF
D gene: TRBD1
V gene: TRBV19
clone size: few
J gene: TRBJ1-2

CDR3 DNA: TGCGCCAGCAGCCAGGGGCGGACTAGCGGGGACCGGTACTTC
CDR3 protein: CASSQGRTSGDRYF
D gene: TRBD2
V gene: TRBV4-3
clone size: once
J gene: TRBJ2-7

CDR3 DNA: TGCGCCAGCAGCCAAGCAGCGGGAGTTTACGATGAGCAGTTCTTC
CDR3 protein: CASSQAAGVYDEQFF
D gene: TRBD2
V gene: TRBV4-3
clone size: .
J gene: TRBJ2-1

CDR3 DNA: TGTGCCAGCAGCCAAGATCCGTACGAAGAGGGGAATGGACCCTACGAGCAGTACTTC
CDR3 protein: CASSQDPYEEGNGPYEQYF
D gene: .
V gene: TRBV3-1/TRBV3-2
clone size: .
J gene: TRBJ2-7

CDR3 DNA: TGTGCCAGTAGCCGAAACAGGGGGCCCCCCGGGGAGCTGTTTTTT
CDR3 protein: CASSRNRGPPGELFF
D gene: TRBD1
V gene: TRBV19
clone size: .
J gene: TRBJ2-2

CDR3 DNA: TGCGCCAGCAGCACACGGACTAGCGGTTACAATGAGCAGTTCTTC
CDR3 protein: CASSTRTSGYNEQFF
D gene: TRBD2
V gene: TRBV5-1
clone size: .
J gene: TRBJ2-1

CDR3 DNA: TGCGCCAGCACCCCCGGACTAGCGGGGGGGCCCGGAGAGACCCAGTACTTC
CDR3 protein: CASTPGLAGGPGETQYF
D gene: TRBD2
V gene: TRBV5-1
clone size: .
J gene: TRBJ2-5

CDR3 DNA: TGTGCCAGCAGTTTACCCCCGACTAGCCCTCCCTACAATGAGCAGTTCTTC
CDR3 protein: CASSLPPTSPPYNEQFF
D gene: TRBD2
V gene: TRBV28
clone size: .
J gene: TRBJ2-1

CDR3 DNA: TGTGCCACCAGCAGAGATAGGACAGGGGTCCTCGAGCAGTACTTC
CDR3 protein: CATSRDRTGVLEQYF
D gene: TRBD1
V gene: TRBV15
clone size: .
J gene: TRBJ2-7

CDR3 DNA: TGTGCCAGCAGCCAATCGAGAAGTCCGTATAGCAATCAGCCCCAGCATTTT
CDR3 protein: CASSQSRSPYSNQPQHF
D gene: .
V gene: TRBV16
clone size: few
J gene: TRBJ1-5

CDR3 DNA: TGTGCCAGCAGCCCCCTGATCTTT
CDR3 protein: CASSPLIF
D gene: .
V gene: TRBV9
clone size: .
J gene: TRBJ1-1